This T cell receptor (beta chain) was sequenced during a study of cytotoxic CD8 clonotypes in ibrutinib-treated CLL. Regarding the study as a whole: Public clonotypes occurred uncommonly; on treatment, they contracted or remained stable.

Produced via immunoSEQ multiplex PCR; TCRdb's table is partial and in-frame only. The sample yields 33,000 or so clones, around 53% seen once. On this clone itself: Its antigen is still unknown.

V lost 0 bases and J lost 0; bases outside the gene matches: 3. CDR1 and CDR2 from the germline V gene are LNHDA and SQIVND (reference sequence). This CDR3 has 16 residues. This specimen was PBMCs, taken before ibrutinib treatment. The rearrangement links TRBV19 to TRBJ2-3; 7 bases fit TRBD2. The receptor comes from a human donor with chronic lymphocytic leukemia. The CDR3 spells CASSIDLGGSTDTQYF. DNA for the CDR3: TGTGCCAGTAGTATAGATCTGGGGGGGAGCACAGATACGCAGTATTTT.